These 17 T cell receptor beta chains were sequenced from one sample in a study of blood T cell repertoires in COVID-19. Libraries were prepared by immunoSEQ multiplex PCR; TCRdb keeps only in-frame clonotypes and omits some of them. Seen here are just over 300,000 clones, just over 85% observed once, and the top ten hold about 4.1%. The sample consisted of PBMCs or T cells enriched from blood (not recorded which). The source of these receptors is a man aged 25 to 40 who had recovered from COVID-19.

The rearrangement uses TRBV5-5 and TRBJ1-1; D remains ambiguous. The germline V and J ends were trimmed by 5 bases and 0 bases, with 14 bases remaining between them. CDR1 SGHKS and CDR2 YYEKEE come from the germline V gene (reference sequence). The CDR3 is 15 residues long. The chain's CDR3 is CASSFVGDMNTEAFF. The CDR3 DNA reads as TGTGCCAGCAGTTTTGTCGGGGATATGAACACTGAAGCTTTCTTT.

The chain has TRBV20-1 and TRBJ2-1; 11 bases match TRBD2. Unmatched junction bases numbered 14, after V lost 3 bases and J lost 10 bases. The CDR3 totals 16 residues. CDR1 and CDR2 (germline): DFQATT, SNEGSKA (reference sequence). CDR3 region: CSASLRSLAGGGEQFF. CDR3 in DNA: TGCAGTGCTAGTCTTCGGTCGCTAGCGGGAGGTGGGGAGCAGTTCTTC.

This sequence joins TRBV5-6 and TRBJ2-5, with D tentatively TRBD1 (6 bases). V dropped 1 base and J dropped 0 bases, with 16 bases sitting between them. The CDR3 contains 17 residues. CDR1 and CDR2 (germline): SGHDT, YYEEEE. This CDR3 reads CASSLFRQGTYQETQYF. For the CDR3, the DNA is TGTGCCAGCAGCTTGTTCCGGCAGGGGACATACCAAGAGACCCAGTACTTC.

This clone was counted a single time. The chain carries TRBV6-5 and TRBJ1-1, with 7 bases matching TRBD1. Germline trimming cut 5 bases from V and 8 bases from J; bases unmatched to any gene: 5. The V gene's germline CDR1 is MNHEY and CDR2 SVGAGI. The CDR3 consists of 12 residues. Here the CDR3 DNA reads TGTGCCAGCAGTCGCCGACAGGGAGAAGCTTTCTTT. It codes for CASSRRQGEAFF.

Many counts were recorded for this clone. CDR3 nucleotides: TGTGCCAGCAGTGTTACAGGGGGCCCAATGAACTATGGCTACACCTTC. This encodes CASSVTGGPMNYGYTF. The rearrangement links TRBV6-1 to TRBJ1-2; 9 bases fit TRBD1. The germline gives CDR1 MNHNS, CDR2 SASEGT. The CDR3 length is 16 residues. The J segment lost 2 bases and the V segment lost 4 bases, leaving 8 bases of the junction unmatched.

This clone was seen only once. Other DNA variants within this sample encode the same CDR3. V and J are TRBV29-1 and TRBJ2-5; D may be TRBD2 (6 bases). In germline, CDR1 is SQVTM, CDR2 ANQGSEA. The CDR3 runs to 13 residues. Trimming removed 1 base from V and 1 base from J, with 7 bases in between. The CDR3 spells CSVEGGVQETQYF. CDR3 bases: TGCAGCGTTGAAGGGGGGGTCCAAGAGACCCAGTACTTC.

The J gene is TRBJ1-1, the V gene TRBV28; no reliable D call. V lost 8 bases to trimming and J lost 4 bases, with 8 bases between them. The CDR3 is 11 amino acids. The germline V gene encodes CDR1 MDHEN and CDR2 SYDVKM. CDR3 DNA: TGTGCCAGCCTCCGTGTCACTGAAGCTTTCTTT. Amino acid sequence: CASLRVTEAFF. Filled out from reference TRBV28 and TRBJ1-1, the complete variable domain reads DVKVTQSSRYLVKRTGEKVFLECVQDMDHENMFWYRQDPGLGLRLIYFSYDVKMKEKGDIPEGYSVSREKKERFSLILESASTNQTSMYLCASLRVTEAFFGQGTRLTVV.

Only one count was recorded for this clone. One end of the junction is discordant with germline, which a read error may explain. V usage is TRBV18 and J usage is TRBJ1-4; TRBD1 matches at 8 bases. The CDR3 is 13 amino acids. The germline V gene encodes CDR1 KGHSH and CDR2 LQKENI. Here the CDR3 reads CASSPQGVEKLFF. The CDR3 nucleotides read TGTGCCAGCTCGCCACAGGGGGTTGAAAAACTGTTTTTT.

This clone was recorded a few times. The chain combines TRBV5-4 with TRBJ2-7, with 8 bases that match TRBD1. This CDR3 region has 13 residues. CDR1 is SGHNT and CDR2 is YYREEE in the germline V gene (reference sequence). Trimming at V came to 3 bases and at J to 2 bases, leaving 1 base not matched to a gene. The CDR3 sequence: CASSWDRPYEQYF. CDR3 sequence (DNA): TGTGCCAGCAGCTGGGACAGGCCCTACGAGCAGTACTTC.

The chain couples TRBV15 to TRBJ2-7, with 11 bases matching TRBD1. The germline V gene has CDR1 LNHNV and CDR2 YYDKDF (reference sequence). The trim removed 3 bases at V and 1 base at J, leaving 2 bases unmatched. The CDR3 totals 15 residues. CDR3 in DNA: TGTGCCACCAGCAGCGGACAGGGGGCTTCCTACGAGCAGTACTTC. This gives the protein CATSSGQGASYEQYF.

The chain carries TRBV5-1 and TRBJ2-2; D may be TRBD2 (6 bases). The germline V gene encodes CDR1 SGHRS and CDR2 YFSETQ. Trimming stripped 6 bases from V and 7 bases from J, with 13 bases between. CDR3 size: 13 residues. In DNA form, the CDR3 reads TGCGCCAGCAAGGCGGGAATTATCGGGGAGCTGTTTTTT. This translates into CASKAGIIGELFF.

The chain recombines TRBV10-2 with TRBJ2-2; weak D call: TRBD1 (5 bases). The CDR3 length is 14 residues. The V end was cut by 7 bases, the J end by 5 bases, with 14 bases between. The germline V gene encodes CDR1 WSHSY and CDR2 SAAADI. Here the CDR3 reads CASTLSRGTGELFF. The DNA for the CDR3 is TGCGCCAGCACTTTAAGTAGGGGAACCGGGGAGCTGTTTTTT.

This clone was found once. This rearrangement joins TRBV3-1 (or the pseudogene TRBV3-2) to TRBJ1-6; 8 nucleotides agree with TRBD1. Looked up from germline, CDR1 is LGHDT and CDR2 is YNNKEL (reference sequence). The CDR3 runs 18 residues. V dropped 4 bases and J dropped 0; count of bases not matched to a gene: 8. The CDR3 protein is CASSRTGLSSSYNSPLHF. The CDR3 nucleotides read TGTGCCAGCAGCCGGACAGGGTTATCTAGCTCCTATAATTCACCCCTCCACTTT.

The chain couples TRBV10-3 to TRBJ1-2, with 7 bases that match TRBD1. The germline gives CDR1 ENHRY, CDR2 SYGVKD. The CDR3 totals 14 residues. Trimming removed 3 bases from V and 8 bases from J; junction bases left unmatched: 9. CDR3 protein: CAISEQQGNFGYTF. In DNA, the CDR3 is TGTGCCATCAGTGAACAACAGGGGAATTTCGGCTACACCTTC.

V and J are TRBV7-8 and TRBJ2-3; TRBD2 matches at 10 bases. There are 14 residues in the CDR3. CDR1 is SGHVS, CDR2 FQNEAQ, per germline. Unmatched junction bases numbered 1, after V lost 4 bases and J lost 3 bases. The CDR3 is CASSSGLATDTQYF. The CDR3 DNA follows: TGTGCCAGCAGCTCGGGACTAGCGACAGATACGCAGTATTTT.

This rearrangement joins TRBV6-5 to TRBJ1-5; D is unclear. CDR1 MNHEY and CDR2 SVGAGI come from the germline V gene. V was shortened by 7 bases and J by 8 bases, with 21 bases between the two germline ends. The CDR3 has 15 residues. The CDR3 protein is CASKLWARPGKPQHF. DNA of the CDR3: TGTGCCAGCAAGCTCTGGGCTCGCCCGGGGAAGCCCCAGCATTTT.

This clone was recorded a few times. This chain uses TRBV2 with TRBJ2-5; maybe TRBD2 (5 bases). The CDR3 totals 12 residues. Trimming cost V 8 bases and J 7 bases, with 14 bases left between them. Germline V gives CDR1 SNHLY, CDR2 FYNNEI. CDR3 residues: CASSSSSGTQYF. Written as DNA, the CDR3 is TGTGCCAGCTCCTCTAGCTCTGGGACCCAGTACTTC. Full variable domain (remainder filled in from reference TRBV2 and TRBJ2-5): EPEVTQTPSHQVTQMGQEVILRCVPISNHLYFYWYRQILGQKVEFLVSFYNNEISEKSEIFDDQFSVERPDGSNFTLKIRSTKLEDSAMYFCASSSSSGTQYFGPGTRLLVL.